This note documents a single T cell receptor (beta chain) sequence. What it binds is unknown. The source of the sample is a study of T cells after posttransplantation cyclophosphamide. Findings and limits, study-wide: Donor-recipient repertoire similarity was low at 1-2 months, rising over year one.

J lost 2 bases, V lost 5 bases, and 8 bases had no gene match. The germline V gene encodes CDR1 MNHEY and CDR2 SMNVEV (reference sequence). There are 18 residues in the CDR3. A marrow graft followed busulfan-fludarabine conditioning, with cyclophosphamide on days +3 and +4. TCRdb's table, derived via immunoSEQ multiplex PCR, lists solely in-frame clones and lacks some. The repertoire includes approximately 16,000 clones, roughly 80% of them detected once, and under 35% sits in the top ten. The TCR sequence derives from a female patient between 40 and 55 years old who received an allogeneic stem cell transplant from a related donor, was CMV-positive, and had no GVHD. Some T cells may be graft donor cells. The gene calls are TRBV27 and TRBJ2-2; TRBD2 matches at 13 bases. Specimen: CD8+ T cells sorted from PBMCs, collected just over 1,900 days after a stem cell transplant with posttransplant cyclophosphamide. The CDR3 loop is CASSPLGTSGVNTGELFF. The CDR3 DNA is TGTGCCAGCAGTCCCCTCGGGACTAGCGGGGTCAACACCGGGGAGCTGTTTTTT.